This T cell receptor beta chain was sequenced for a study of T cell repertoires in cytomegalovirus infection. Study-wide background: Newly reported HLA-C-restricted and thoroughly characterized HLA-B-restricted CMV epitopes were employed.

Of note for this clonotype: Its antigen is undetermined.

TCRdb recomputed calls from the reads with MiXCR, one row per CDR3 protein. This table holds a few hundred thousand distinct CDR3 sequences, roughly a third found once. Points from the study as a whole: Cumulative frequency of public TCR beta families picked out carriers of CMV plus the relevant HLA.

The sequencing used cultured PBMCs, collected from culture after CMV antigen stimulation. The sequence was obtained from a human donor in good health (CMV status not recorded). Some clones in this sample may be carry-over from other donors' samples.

CDR3 nucleotide sequence: TGTGCCAGCAGACCAACAGGGGGCCCCGCTGAAGCTTTCTTT. The encoded protein is CASRPTGGPAEAFF. The chain is built from TRBV7-9 and TRBJ1-1; 9 bases map to TRBD1. The CDR3 covers 14 residues. V lost 6 bases to trimming and J lost 6 bases; unmatched junction nucleotides: 8. Germline CDR1 is SEHNR and CDR2 is FQNEAQ (reference sequence). The whole variable domain, filled in from reference TRBV7-9 and TRBJ1-1, reads DTGVSQNPRHKITKRGQNVTFRCDPISEHNRLYWYRQTLGQGPEFLTYFQNEAQLEKSRLLSDRFSAERPKGSFSTLEIQRTEQGDSAMYLCASRPTGGPAEAFFGQGTRLTVV.